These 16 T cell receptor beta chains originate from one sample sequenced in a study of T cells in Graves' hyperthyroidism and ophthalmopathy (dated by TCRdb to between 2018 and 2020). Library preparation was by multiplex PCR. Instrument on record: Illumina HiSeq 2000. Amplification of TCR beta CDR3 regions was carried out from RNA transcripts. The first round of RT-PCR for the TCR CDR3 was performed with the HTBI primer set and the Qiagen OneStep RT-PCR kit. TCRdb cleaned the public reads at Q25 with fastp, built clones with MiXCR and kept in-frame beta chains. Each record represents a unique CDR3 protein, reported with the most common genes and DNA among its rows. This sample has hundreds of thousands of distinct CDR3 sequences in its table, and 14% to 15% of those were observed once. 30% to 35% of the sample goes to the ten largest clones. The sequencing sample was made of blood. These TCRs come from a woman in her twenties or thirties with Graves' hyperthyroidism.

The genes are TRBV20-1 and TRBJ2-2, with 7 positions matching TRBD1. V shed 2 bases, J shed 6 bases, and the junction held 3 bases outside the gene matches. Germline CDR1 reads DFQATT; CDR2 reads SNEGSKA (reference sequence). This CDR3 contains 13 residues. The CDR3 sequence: CSARQGDPGELFF. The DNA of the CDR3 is TGCAGTGCTAGACAGGGGGATCCCGGGGAGCTGTTTTTT.

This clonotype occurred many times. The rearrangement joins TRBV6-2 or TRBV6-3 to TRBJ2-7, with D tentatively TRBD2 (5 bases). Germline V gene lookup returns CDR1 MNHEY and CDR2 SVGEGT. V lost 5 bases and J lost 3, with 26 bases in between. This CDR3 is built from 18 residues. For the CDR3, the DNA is TGTGCCAGCAGTCCGCCCACCATTACTAGTCTCAAGGGCTACGAGCAGTACTTC. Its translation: CASSPPTITSLKGYEQYF.

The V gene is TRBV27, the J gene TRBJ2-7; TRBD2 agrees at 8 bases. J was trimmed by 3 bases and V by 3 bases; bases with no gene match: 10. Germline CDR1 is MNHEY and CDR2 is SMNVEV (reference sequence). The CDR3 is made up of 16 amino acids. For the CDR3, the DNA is TGTGCCAGCAGTTTGTCTGGCGGGAGGTATGTCTACGAGCAGTACTTC. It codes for CASSLSGGRYVYEQYF.

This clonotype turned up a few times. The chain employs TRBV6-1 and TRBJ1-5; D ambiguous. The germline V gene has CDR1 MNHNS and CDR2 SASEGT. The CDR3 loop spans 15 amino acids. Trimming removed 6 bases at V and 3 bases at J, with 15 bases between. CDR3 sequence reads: CASSAGTGINQPQHF. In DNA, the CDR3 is TGTGCCAGCAGCGCGGGAACGGGTATCAATCAGCCCCAGCATTTT.

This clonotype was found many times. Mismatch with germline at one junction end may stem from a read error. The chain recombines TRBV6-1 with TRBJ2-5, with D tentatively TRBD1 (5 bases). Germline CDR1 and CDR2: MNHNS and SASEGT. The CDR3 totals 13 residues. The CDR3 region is CASREGAWETQYF. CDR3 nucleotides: TGTGCCAGCAGGGAAGGGGCTTGGGAGACCCAGTACTTC.

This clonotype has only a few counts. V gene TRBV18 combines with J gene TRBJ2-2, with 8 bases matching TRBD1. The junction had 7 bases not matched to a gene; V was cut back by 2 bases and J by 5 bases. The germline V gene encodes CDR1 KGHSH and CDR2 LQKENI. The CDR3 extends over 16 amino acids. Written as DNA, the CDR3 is TGTGCCAGCTCACCATCGGACAGGGCGACGACCGGGGAGCTGTTTTTT. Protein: CASSPSDRATTGELFF.

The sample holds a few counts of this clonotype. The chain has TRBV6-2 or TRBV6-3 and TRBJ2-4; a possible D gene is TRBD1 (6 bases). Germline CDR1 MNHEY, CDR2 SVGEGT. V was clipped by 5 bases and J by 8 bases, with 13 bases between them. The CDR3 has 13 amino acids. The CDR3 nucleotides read TGTGCCAGCAGTCCATCCCGACAGGACATTCAGTACTTC. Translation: CASSPSRQDIQYF.

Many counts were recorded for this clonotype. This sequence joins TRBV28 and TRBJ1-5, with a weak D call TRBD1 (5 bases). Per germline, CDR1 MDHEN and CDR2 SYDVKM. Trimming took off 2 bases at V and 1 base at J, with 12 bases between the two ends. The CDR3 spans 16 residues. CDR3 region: CASSLGSRASNQPQHF. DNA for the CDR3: TGTGCCAGCAGTTTAGGGTCCAGGGCCAGCAATCAGCCCCAGCATTTT. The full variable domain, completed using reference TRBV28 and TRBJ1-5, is DVKVTQSSRYLVKRTGEKVFLECVQDMDHENMFWYRQDPGLGLRLIYFSYDVKMKEKGDIPEGYSVSREKKERFSLILESASTNQTSMYLCASSLGSRASNQPQHFGDGTRLSIL.

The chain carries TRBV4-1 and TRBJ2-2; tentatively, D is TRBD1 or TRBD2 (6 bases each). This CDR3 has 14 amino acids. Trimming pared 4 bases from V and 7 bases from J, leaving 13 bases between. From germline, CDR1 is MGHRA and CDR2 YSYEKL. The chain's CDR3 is CASSLGGHGGELFF. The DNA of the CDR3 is TGCGCCAGCAGCCTCGGGGGCCATGGCGGGGAGCTGTTTTTT.

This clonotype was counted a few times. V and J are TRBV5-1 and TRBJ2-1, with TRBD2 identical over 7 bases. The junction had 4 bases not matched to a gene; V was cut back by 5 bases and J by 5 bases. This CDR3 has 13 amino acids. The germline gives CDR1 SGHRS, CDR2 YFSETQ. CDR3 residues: CASSGRGNNEQFF. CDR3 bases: TGCGCCAGCAGTGGGCGGGGGAACAATGAGCAGTTCTTC.

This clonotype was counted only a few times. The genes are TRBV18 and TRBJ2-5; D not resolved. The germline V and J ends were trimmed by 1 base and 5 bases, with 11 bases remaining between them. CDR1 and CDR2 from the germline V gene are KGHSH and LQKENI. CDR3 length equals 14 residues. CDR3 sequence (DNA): TGTGCCAGCTCACCACTTCTGGGGTCGGAGACCCAGTACTTC. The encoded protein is CASSPLLGSETQYF.

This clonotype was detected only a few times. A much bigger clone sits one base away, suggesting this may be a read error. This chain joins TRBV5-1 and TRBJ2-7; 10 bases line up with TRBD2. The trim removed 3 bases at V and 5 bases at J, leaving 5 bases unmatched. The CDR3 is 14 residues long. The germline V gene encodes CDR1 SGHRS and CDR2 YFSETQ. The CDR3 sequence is CASSYPSGSNEQYF. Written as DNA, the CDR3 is TGCGCCAGCAGCTACCCTAGCGGGAGCAACGAGCAGTACTTC.

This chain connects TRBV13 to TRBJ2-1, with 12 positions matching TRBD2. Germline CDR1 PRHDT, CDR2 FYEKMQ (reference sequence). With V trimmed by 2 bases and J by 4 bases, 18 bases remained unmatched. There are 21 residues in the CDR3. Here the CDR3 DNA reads TGTGCCAGCAGCTTATTACGGTTATCAGGACTAGCGGGACCACGATACAATGAGCAGTTCTTC. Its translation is CASSLLRLSGLAGPRYNEQFF. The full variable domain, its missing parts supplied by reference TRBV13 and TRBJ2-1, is AAGVIQSPRHLIKEKRETATLKCYPIPRHDTVYWYQQGPGQDPQFLISFYEKMQSDKGSIPDRFSAQQFSDYHSELNMSSLELGDSALYFCASSLLRLSGLAGPRYNEQFFGPGTRLTVL.

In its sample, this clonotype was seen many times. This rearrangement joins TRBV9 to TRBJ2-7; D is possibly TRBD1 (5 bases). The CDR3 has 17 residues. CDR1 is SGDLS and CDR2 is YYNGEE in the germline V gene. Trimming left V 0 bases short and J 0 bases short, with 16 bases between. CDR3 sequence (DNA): TGTGCCAGCAGCGTAGGAGGTGGGGCGCCGAGCTCCTACGAGCAGTACTTC. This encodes CASSVGGGAPSSYEQYF.

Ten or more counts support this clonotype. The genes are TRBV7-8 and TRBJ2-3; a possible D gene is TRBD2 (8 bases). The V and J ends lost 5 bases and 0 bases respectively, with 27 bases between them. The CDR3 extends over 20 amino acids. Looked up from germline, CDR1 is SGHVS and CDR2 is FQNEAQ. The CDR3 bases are TGTGCCAGCAGCCCAGGGACAGCCTTAGCGGGATGGACTAGCACAGATACGCAGTATTTT. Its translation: CASSPGTALAGWTSTDTQYF. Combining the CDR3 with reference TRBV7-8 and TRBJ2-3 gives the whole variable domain GAGVSQSPRYKVAKRGQDVALRCDPISGHVSLFWYQQALGQGPEFLTYFQNEAQLDKSGLPSDRFFAERPEGSVSTLKIQRTQQEDSAVYLCASSPGTALAGWTSTDTQYFGPGTRLTVL.

In nucleotides, the CDR3 is TGTGCCAGCAGTCTGCAGGGAGGTGGCGAAAAACTGTTTTTT. Translated: CASSLQGGGEKLFF. This sequence joins TRBV12-3 or TRBV12-4 and TRBJ1-4, with a weak D call TRBD1 (5 bases). Trimming cost V 5 bases and J 8 bases, with 15 bases left between them. The CDR3 contains 14 residues.